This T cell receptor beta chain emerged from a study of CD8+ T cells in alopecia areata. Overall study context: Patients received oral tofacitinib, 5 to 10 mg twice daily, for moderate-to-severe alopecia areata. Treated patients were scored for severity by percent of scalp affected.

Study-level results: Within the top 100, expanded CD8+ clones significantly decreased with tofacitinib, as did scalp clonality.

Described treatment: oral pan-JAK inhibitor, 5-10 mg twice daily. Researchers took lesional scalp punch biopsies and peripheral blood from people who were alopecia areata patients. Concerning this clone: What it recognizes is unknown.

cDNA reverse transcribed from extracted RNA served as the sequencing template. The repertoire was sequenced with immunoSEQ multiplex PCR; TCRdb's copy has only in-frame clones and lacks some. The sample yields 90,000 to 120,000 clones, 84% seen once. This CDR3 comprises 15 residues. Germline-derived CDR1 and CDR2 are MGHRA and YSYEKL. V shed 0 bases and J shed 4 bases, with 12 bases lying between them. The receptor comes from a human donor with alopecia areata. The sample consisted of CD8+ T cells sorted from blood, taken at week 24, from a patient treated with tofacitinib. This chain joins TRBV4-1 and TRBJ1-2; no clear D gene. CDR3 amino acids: CASSQEDSISYGYTF. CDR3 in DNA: TGCGCCAGCAGCCAAGAGGATTCGATATCCTATGGCTACACCTTC.